This T cell receptor (beta chain) originates from a study of blood T cell repertoires in COVID-19. Study details: The United States, Italy and Spain supplied acute and convalescent COVID-19 samples.

Libraries were prepared by immunoSEQ multiplex PCR; TCRdb keeps only in-frame clonotypes and omits some of them. The sample holds around 400,000 clones, around 87% seen once. Sequencing was carried out using peripheral blood. The TCR originated in an older woman with COVID-19, enrolled during active disease.

In nucleotides, the CDR3 is TGTGCCATCAGTGAGATAGGACAGGGGGCTGGAGGCTACACCTTC. Translating gives CAISEIGQGAGGYTF. This chain links TRBV10-3 with TRBJ1-2; the match to TRBD1 covers 11 bases. In germline, CDR1 is ENHRY, CDR2 SYGVKD. J gave up 8 bases and V 2 bases, and 7 bases lay outside the gene matches. The CDR3 spans 15 residues.